This T cell receptor (beta chain) was retrieved from a study of tumor-infiltrating lymphocytes in primary liver carcinoma. On the study more broadly: Primary liver carcinoma, confirmed by histopathology, was surgically resected. Tumor stage was T1-T3 N0M0, and tumor size was about 4 to 10 cm across. Sample yields, roughly 3.65 to 7.5 million productive TCRbeta reads, were similar across the tissue types.

The germline V and J ends were trimmed by 1 base and 7 bases, with 13 bases remaining between them. This CDR3 is built from 15 residues. Looked up from germline, CDR1 is SGHAT and CDR2 is FQNNGV. cDNA specific to TCR beta was made from approximately 0.55 ug of total RNA, with a constant-region primer employed for priming. Three rounds of nested multiplex PCR with slightly modified ARM-PCR produced TCR beta libraries. Running approximately 10 cycles apiece, the first two PCR rounds relied on TRBV1-TRBV30 forward primers together with a C-beta reverse primer. TCRdb independently ran MiXCR on the multiplex PCR reads; one entry per CDR3 protein. The repertoire includes approximately 300,000 distinct CDR3 sequences, over 55% of them detected once, and 9% to 10% sits in the top ten. The researchers obtained blood RNA from unsorted whole blood and also extracted germline DNA. It was before surgery that approximately 4 milliliters of peripheral blood were collected.

This clonotype is medium-sized in the sample. The source is a middle-aged man with primary liver carcinoma and hepatitis B virus infection. The sequenced sample consisted of peripheral blood. The chain recombines TRBV11-2 with TRBJ1-4, with no clear D. The DNA for the CDR3 is TGTGCCAGCAGCTTAGGAGGGAGGGAAACTGAAAAACTGTTTTTT. It codes for CASSLGGRETEKLFF.